Below are 10 T cell receptor beta chains sequenced from a single sample in a study of beta chain features in type 1 diabetes (dated by TCRdb to 2016 to 2019). Here is what the overall study found, with its caveats: In all four CD4+ subsets, TCRB CDR3 length was moderately but significantly shorter in type 1 diabetes patients.

Which antigens these TCRs recognize remains unknown. Libraries were made using the immunoSEQ multiplex PCR assay. The High Capacity cDNA Reverse Transcription Kit was used to reverse transcribe all of the isolated RNA, meaning that expressed TCRB transcripts were what got sequenced. In TCRdb, the immuneACCESS table is reduced to in-frame sequences with V and J assigned. These tables do not hold every clone; where another copy was compared, an unresolved V gene accounts for under half, and the others remain unexplained. A total of about 650,000 clones appear in this sample, around 12% of them only once. The top ten clones comprise roughly 0.11% of the sample. The specimen was naive CD4+ T cells from blood. This sample's cell subset or site label indicates: true naive CD4+ T cells. The receptor set was obtained from a man aged 25 to 40 with type 1 diabetes.

V and J are TRBV7-2 and TRBJ2-1; 10 bases align to TRBD1. Trimming cost V 4 bases and J 4 bases; bases outside gene matches: 4. CDR3 length: 15 residues. Germline lookup yields CDR1 SGHTA and CDR2 FQGNSA. The CDR3 DNA sequence: TGTGCCAGCAGCTCCCCGGACAGGGGGTACAATGAGCAGTTCTTC. Protein product: CASSSPDRGYNEQFF.

The chain is built from TRBV23-1 and TRBJ2-5; D gene unclear. TRBV23-1 is classed as an ORF, of uncertain function. There are 17 residues in the CDR3. V lost 4 bases to trimming and J lost 2 bases, with 20 bases between them. The CDR3 DNA follows: TGCGCCAGCAGTCGCCTGAACGAAGGGTTTAAACAAGAGACCCAGTACTTC. Its translation is CASSRLNEGFKQETQYF.

This clone showed up just a few times. V gene TRBV6-4 combines with J gene TRBJ1-2, with TRBD1 identical over 10 bases. V lost 8 bases and J lost 8; bases outside the gene matches: 8. In germline, CDR1 is MRHNA, CDR2 SNTAGT. The CDR3 has 13 residues. The CDR3 is CASRGTGAGGYTF. The CDR3 DNA reads TGTGCCAGCCGGGGGACAGGGGCAGGAGGCTACACCTTC.

The genes are TRBV2 and TRBJ2-1; TRBD2 is a possible D gene (7 bases). V was clipped by 3 bases and J by 5 bases, with 17 bases between them. This CDR3 contains 16 residues. Looked up from germline, CDR1 is SNHLY and CDR2 is FYNNEI. In DNA, the CDR3 is TGTGCCAGCAGTGATACGGGGGGCCGGGTGAACAATGAGCAGTTCTTC. This encodes CASSDTGGRVNNEQFF.

The chain carries TRBV7-6 and TRBJ1-5; D uncertain. Germline values: CDR1 SGHVS, CDR2 FNYEAQ. V gave up 1 base and J gave up 6 bases, with 13 bases separating them. This CDR3 spans 15 amino acids. The CDR3 DNA follows: TGTGCCAGCAGCTTAGGCGGTAGGGTCGGTCAGCCCCAGCATTTT. Its translation is CASSLGGRVGQPQHF.

Only one count was recorded for this clone. Written as DNA, the CDR3 is TGTGCCAGCAGTTCCGGGGACAGGGCCTATGGCTACACCTTC. It translates to CASSSGDRAYGYTF. This chain joins TRBV28 and TRBJ1-2; 9 bases agree with TRBD1. Looked up from germline, CDR1 is MDHEN and CDR2 is SYDVKM. The ends lost 4 bases at V and 4 bases at J; junction bases unmatched: 4. CDR3 length: 14 residues.

The V gene is TRBV7-8, the J gene TRBJ1-6; the D gene is possibly TRBD1 (5 bases). This CDR3 has 16 residues. Germline lookup yields CDR1 SGHVS and CDR2 FQNEAQ. The ends were cut back, 3 bases at V and 7 bases at J, with 16 bases in the middle. The CDR3 nucleotides are TGTGCCAGCAGCTTTGGGGCCGTGGTGAGAAATTCACCCCTCCACTTT. Translation gives CASSFGAVVRNSPLHF.

This chain links TRBV11-2 with TRBJ2-1, with D maybe TRBD2 (5 bases). V lost 6 bases and J 5 bases, leaving 8 bases between the germline ends. Per the germline V gene, CDR1 is SGHAT and CDR2 is FQNNGV. The CDR3 runs 12 residues. The CDR3 protein is CASRLGDNEQFF. CDR3 in DNA: TGTGCCAGCAGACTCGGGGACAATGAGCAGTTCTTC.

V usage is TRBV27 and J usage is TRBJ1-6, with D hard to call. The CDR3 covers 16 residues. Between the trimmed V and J ends, which lost 0 bases and 6 bases, there was a span of 12 bases. Germline CDR1 MNHEY, CDR2 SMNVEV (reference sequence). This CDR3 reads CASSLSRSPPNSPLHF. The CDR3, as DNA: TGTGCCAGCAGTTTATCGAGGTCGCCGCCTAATTCACCCCTCCACTTT.

The chain uses TRBV7-9 and TRBJ2-7; D possibly corresponds to TRBD1 (6 bases). Trimming left V 0 bases short and J 1 base short, with 13 bases between. Germline assignment: CDR1 SEHNR and CDR2 FQNEAQ (reference sequence). The CDR3 consists of 16 residues. CDR3 in amino acids: CASSLASGQLSYEQYF. CDR3 DNA: TGTGCCAGCAGCTTAGCATCTGGACAGCTTTCCTACGAGCAGTACTTC. The complete variable domain, with remaining parts taken from reference TRBV7-9 and TRBJ2-7, reads DTGVSQNPRHKITKRGQNVTFRCDPISEHNRLYWYRQTLGQGPEFLTYFQNEAQLEKSRLLSDRFSAERPKGSFSTLEIQRTEQGDSAMYLCASSLASGQLSYEQYFGPGTRLTVT.